Sequencing of this TCR beta chain was carried out in a study of blood T cell repertoires in COVID-19. Study context: COVID-19 samples from acute and convalescent phases originated in the United States, Italy and Spain.

Patients from Seattle were sampled longitudinally, starting during active infection. In the original analysis: Estimation of nucleated cell counts was performed using reference gene primer amplification. TCRdb's copy holds only in-frame clones and misses some; the assay was immunoSEQ multiplex PCR. The V and J calls and clone size are taken from that table; D and trimming were inferred from the DNA. Of over 100,000 clones in the sample, roughly 92% were seen once. This CDR3 has 13 amino acids. After removal of 3 bases from V and 7 bases from J, the junction contained 3 bases not matched to a gene. Germline V gives CDR1 MDHEN, CDR2 SYDVKM.

The receptor comes from a woman aged 45-65 years with COVID-19, enrolled during active disease. The chain employs TRBV28 and TRBJ2-7, with 10 bases matching TRBD2. Sequences were obtained from peripheral blood. The CDR3 DNA follows: TGTGCCAGCAGTTTCAGCGGGGGGGGTGAGCAGTACGTC. It encodes CASSFSGGGEQYV.